These T cell receptor beta chains were read from a single sample in a study of OX40 agonist ivuxolimab in advanced cancers. TCRdb's copy holds only in-frame clones and misses some; the assay was immunoSEQ multiplex PCR. This sample has some 70,000 clones, with roughly 83% found just once. Material: CD4+ or CD8+ T cells sorted from blood, obtained in a trial of the OX40 agonist ivuxolimab. These receptors were taken from an adult with an advanced solid tumor such as melanoma, head and neck, liver or kidney cancer. CDR3s include the opening cysteine and the closing phenylalanine or tryptophan.

v_call,j_call,cdr3_aa
TRBV6-5,TRBJ1-3,CASSSEGAPGNTIYF
TRBV19,TRBJ2-2,CASSIYKGVGELFF
TRBV19,TRBJ1-1,CASSVNGQGGTEAFF
TRBV5-6,TRBJ2-1,CASREAGRTYNEQFF
TRBV7-2,TRBJ2-5,CASSYGETQYF
TRBV6-8,TRBJ2-5,CASSYSDKHQTGYGETQYF
TRBV7-2,TRBJ2-4,CASSPRGGPALNIQYF
TRBV7-2,TRBJ2-7,CASSVNVGHSYEQYF
TRBV5-8,TRBJ2-5,CASRWGLQETQYF
TRBV7-9,TRBJ1-6,CASSRGQPNNSPLHF
TRBV12-5,TRBJ2-3,CASGLGSRDTDTQYF
TRBV7-2,TRBJ2-3,CASSLGWDTQYF
TRBV19,TRBJ2-4,CASSSGQATAKNIQYF
TRBV18,TRBJ1-5,CASSPGQGPQPQHF
TRBV18,TRBJ2-5,CASSPRGETQYF
TRBV5-6,TRBJ1-5,CASSNQGTQPQHF
TRBV6-1,TRBJ2-1,CASSSTSGGYNEQFF